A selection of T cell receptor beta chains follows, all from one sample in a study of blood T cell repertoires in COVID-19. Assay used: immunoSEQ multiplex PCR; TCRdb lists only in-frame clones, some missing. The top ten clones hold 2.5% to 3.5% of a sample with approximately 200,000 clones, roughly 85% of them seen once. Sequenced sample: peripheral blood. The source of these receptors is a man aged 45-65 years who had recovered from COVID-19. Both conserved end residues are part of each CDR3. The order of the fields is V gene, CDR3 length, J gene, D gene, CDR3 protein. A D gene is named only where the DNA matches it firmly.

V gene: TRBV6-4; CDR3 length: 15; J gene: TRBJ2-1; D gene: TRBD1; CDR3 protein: CASSAGQGTYNEQFF
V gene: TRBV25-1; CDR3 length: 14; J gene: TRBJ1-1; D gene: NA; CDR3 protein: CASSEPGKNTEAFF
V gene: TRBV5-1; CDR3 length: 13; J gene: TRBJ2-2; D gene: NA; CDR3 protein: CASSFRGSGELFF
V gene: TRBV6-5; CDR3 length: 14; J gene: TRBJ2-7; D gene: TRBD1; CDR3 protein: CASSLGGQGYEQYF
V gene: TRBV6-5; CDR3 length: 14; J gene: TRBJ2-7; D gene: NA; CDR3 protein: CASSYSTARYEQYF
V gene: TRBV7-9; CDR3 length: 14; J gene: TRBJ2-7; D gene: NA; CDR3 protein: CASSAGEPSYEQYF
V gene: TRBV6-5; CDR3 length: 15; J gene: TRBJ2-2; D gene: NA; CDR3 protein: CASSYSGQNTGELFF
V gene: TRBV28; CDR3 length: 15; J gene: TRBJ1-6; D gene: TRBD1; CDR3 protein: CASRPRDSYNSPLHF
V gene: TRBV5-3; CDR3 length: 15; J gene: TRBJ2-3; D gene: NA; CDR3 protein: CARSSRGTSTDTQYF
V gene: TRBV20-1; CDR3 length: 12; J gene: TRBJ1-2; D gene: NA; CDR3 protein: CSASLGAQGYTF
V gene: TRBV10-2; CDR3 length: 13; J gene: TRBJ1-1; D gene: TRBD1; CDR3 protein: CASRDRADTEAFF
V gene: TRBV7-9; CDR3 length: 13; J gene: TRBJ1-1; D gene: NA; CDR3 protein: CASSSGGGTEAFF
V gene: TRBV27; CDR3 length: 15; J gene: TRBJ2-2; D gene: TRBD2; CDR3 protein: CASSPGLAGAGELFF
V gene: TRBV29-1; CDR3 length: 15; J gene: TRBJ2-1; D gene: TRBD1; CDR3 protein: CSATGQATPYNEQFF
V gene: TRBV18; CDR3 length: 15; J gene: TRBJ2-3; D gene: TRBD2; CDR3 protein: CASSPRGASTDTQYF
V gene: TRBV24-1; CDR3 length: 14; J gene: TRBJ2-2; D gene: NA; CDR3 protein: CATGREGGTGELFF
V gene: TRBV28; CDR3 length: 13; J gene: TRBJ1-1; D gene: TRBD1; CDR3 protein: CASRPGGLTEAFF
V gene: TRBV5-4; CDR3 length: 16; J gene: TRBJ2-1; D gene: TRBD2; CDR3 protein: CASSLGPTSGRNEQFF
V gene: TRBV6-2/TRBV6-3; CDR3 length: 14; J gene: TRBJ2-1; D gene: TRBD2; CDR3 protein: CASSPSGRLNEQFF
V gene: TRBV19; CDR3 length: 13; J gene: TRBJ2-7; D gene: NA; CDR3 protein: CASSIGVTYEQYF
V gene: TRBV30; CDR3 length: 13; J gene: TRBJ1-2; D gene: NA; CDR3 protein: CAWSGQGWGGYTF
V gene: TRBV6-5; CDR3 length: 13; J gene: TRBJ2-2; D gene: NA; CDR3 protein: CASTLRGAGELFF
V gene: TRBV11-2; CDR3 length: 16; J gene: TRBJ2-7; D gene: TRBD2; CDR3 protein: CASSLDGTSATYEQYF
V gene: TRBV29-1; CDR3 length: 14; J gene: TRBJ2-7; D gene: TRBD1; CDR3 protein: CSVKGQGKAYEQYF
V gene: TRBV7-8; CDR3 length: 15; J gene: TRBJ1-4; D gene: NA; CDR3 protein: CASSPRTPTNEKLFF
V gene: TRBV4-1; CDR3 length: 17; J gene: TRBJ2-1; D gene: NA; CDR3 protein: CASSQETAGYSRGEQFF
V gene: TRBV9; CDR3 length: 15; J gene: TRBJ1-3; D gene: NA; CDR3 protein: CASSVSGASGNTIYF
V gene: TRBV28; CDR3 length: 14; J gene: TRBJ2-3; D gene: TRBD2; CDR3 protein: CASLGTIITDTQYF
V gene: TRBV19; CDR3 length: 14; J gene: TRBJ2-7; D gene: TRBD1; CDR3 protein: CASSTGRQGSEQYF
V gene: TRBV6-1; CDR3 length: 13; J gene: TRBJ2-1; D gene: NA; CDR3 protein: CASSDHRDNEQFF
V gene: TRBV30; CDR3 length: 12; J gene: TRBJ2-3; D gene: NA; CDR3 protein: CAWGMPNTPQYF
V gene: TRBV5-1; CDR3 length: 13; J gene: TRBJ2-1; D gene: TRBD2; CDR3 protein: CASSVAGDFEQFF
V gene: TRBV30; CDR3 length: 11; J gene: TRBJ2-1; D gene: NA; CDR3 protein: CAWSQVHEQFF
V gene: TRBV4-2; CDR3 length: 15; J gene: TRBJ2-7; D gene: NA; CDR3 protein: CASSLGLTGAYEQYF
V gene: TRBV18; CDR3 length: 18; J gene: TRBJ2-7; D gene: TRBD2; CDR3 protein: CASSPRLAGGPSAYEQYF
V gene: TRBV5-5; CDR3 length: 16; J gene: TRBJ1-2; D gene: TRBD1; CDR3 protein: CASSLALLQGADGYTF
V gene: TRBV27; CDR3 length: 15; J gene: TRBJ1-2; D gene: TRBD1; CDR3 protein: CASSPGQGQNYGYTF
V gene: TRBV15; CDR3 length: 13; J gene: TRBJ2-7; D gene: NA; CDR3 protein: CATSRRYRDEQYF
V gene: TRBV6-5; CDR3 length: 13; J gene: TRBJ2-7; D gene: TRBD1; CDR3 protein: CASRNRGPYEQYF
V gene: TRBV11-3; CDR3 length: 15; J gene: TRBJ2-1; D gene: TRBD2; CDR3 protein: CASSPEAGVTHEQFF
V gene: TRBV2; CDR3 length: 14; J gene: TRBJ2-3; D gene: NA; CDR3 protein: CANFRGPSTDTQYF
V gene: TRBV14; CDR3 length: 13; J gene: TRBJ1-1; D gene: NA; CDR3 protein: CASSQGGNTEAFF
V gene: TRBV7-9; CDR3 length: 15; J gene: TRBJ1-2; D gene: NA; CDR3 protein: CASSLVAGRIYGYTF
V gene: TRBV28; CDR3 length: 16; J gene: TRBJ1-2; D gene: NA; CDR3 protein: CASSLQGQVIHYGYTF
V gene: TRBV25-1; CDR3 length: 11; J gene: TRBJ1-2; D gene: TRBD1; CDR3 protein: CASGTGYGYTF
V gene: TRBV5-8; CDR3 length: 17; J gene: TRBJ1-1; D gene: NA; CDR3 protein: CASSPPGVGRRRTEAFF
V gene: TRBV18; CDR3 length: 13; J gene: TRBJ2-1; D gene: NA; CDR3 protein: CASSPQSYNEQFF
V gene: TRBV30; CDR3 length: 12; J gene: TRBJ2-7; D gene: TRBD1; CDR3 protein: CACRDRDAQQYF
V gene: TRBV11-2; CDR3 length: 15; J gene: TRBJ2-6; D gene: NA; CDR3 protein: CASSFTVSGANVLTF
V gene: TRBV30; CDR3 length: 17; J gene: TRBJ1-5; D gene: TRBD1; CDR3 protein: CAWSAWTGVPSNQPQHF
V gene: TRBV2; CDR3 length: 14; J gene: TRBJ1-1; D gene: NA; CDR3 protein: CASSAQGMNTEAFF
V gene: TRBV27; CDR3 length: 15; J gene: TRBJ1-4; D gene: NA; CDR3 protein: CASRHWPATNEKLFF
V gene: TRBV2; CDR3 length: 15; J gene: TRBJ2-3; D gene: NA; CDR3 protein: CASSVQRGLTDTQYF
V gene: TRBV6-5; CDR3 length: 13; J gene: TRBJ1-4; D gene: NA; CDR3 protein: CASSYSGSEKLFF
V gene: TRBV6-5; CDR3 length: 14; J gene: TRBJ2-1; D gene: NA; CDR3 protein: CASSYGAGENEQFF
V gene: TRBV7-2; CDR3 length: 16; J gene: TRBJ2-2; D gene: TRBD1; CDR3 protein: CASSFRQGTNTGELFF
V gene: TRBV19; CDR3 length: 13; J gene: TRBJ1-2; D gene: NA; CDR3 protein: CASSVQGTYGYTF